This T cell receptor beta chain was recovered during a study of T-cell memory formation after mild COVID-19. Study outcomes and limitations: Contracting clones localized mainly to CM and EM when CD4+ and mainly to EMRA when CD8+. Clones shrinking from day 15 to 85 showed even CD4/CD8 mixes; later expanders tilted CD4+. Researchers found some responding clones in pre-infection memory, a sign that cross-reactive memory joined.

This CDR3 is 14 amino acids long. The V gene's germline CDR1 is SGHTA and CDR2 FQGTGA. J gave up 6 bases and V 5 bases, and 9 bases lay outside the gene matches. Constant-segment primers served in 5'RACE that generated TCR alpha and TCR beta cDNA libraries bearing sample barcodes and UMIs. In TCRdb, the 5' RACE reads were re-called with MiXCR into one record per CDR3 protein. Of about 100,000 distinct CDR3 sequences in the sample, 15% to 20% were seen once. This clonotype was detected a few times. The antigen remains undetermined. The sample consisted of PBMCs or a T cell subset sorted from them (not recorded which). This receptor was taken from a man aged 18 to 30 who had mild COVID-19 (a few samples of this study predate the infection). Cell type and time point are not known. This chain links TRBV7-3 with TRBJ1-2, with TRBD1 identical over 7 bases. In DNA, the CDR3 is TGTGCCAGCAGCCCGGCCCACAGGGGCAATGGCTACACCTTC. Its translation is CASSPAHRGNGYTF.